The rows below give T cell receptor beta chains drawn from one sample of a study of T cell responses to AZD1222 COVID-19 vaccine. Sequencing used immunoSEQ multiplex PCR; TCRdb keeps in-frame clones, though not all of them. Of around 160,000 clones listed, approximately 94% are singletons. Specimen: peripheral blood, collected 28 days after the second AZD1222 dose. These receptors were collected from an adult who received the AZD1222 COVID-19 vaccine. The CDR3 runs from the conserved cysteine through the conserved F or W. D genes are given only for firm matches. For some rows the clone size is stated as once, few or many, or as a class when expanded; others skip it.

>-|TRBV28|-|TRBJ1-4
TGTGCCAGCAGTCCTCTGGGCTCCTACAAGAATGAAAAACTGTTTTTT
CASSPLGSYKNEKLFF
>TRBD1|TRBV9|-|TRBJ2-2
TGTGCCAGCAGTTACGGACAGGGTTCGGCCGGGGAGCTGTTTTTT
CASSYGQGSAGELFF
>TRBD2|TRBV27|-|TRBJ2-5
TGTGCCATCAACGAAAATTCGGGACTAGCGGGAGTGATAGAGAAGACCCAGTACTTC
CAINENSGLAGVIEKTQYF
>-|TRBV10-3|-|TRBJ1-2
TGTGCCATCAGTGGTAAACCAAGTGGACCCTATGGCTACACCTTC
CAISGKPSGPYGYTF
>-|TRBV6-5|-|TRBJ2-3
TGTGCCAGCAGTTACCAGAGGACCACCCGCACAGATACGCAGTATTTT
CASSYQRTTRTDTQYF
>-|TRBV4-1|-|TRBJ1-6
TGCGCCAGCAGCCAAGAAACAGGGAGGTCACCCCTCCACTTT
CASSQETGRSPLHF
>-|TRBV7-9|-|TRBJ2-1
TGTGCCAGCAGCGCGGGACAGAGCAATGAGCAGTTCTTC
CASSAGQSNEQFF
>-|TRBV28|-|TRBJ1-2
TGTGCCAGCAGTCCATCCCCGGGGGACTATGGCTACACCTTC
CASSPSPGDYGYTF
>-|TRBV29-1|-|TRBJ2-5
TGCAGCGTTGAAAGCCGAGAGACCCAGTACTTC
CSVESRETQYF
>TRBD1|TRBV5-1|-|TRBJ2-1
TGCGCCAGCAGCCGGACAGGGGATAGGGACAATGAGCAGTTCTTC
CASSRTGDRDNEQFF
>TRBD2|TRBV3-1/TRBV3-2|once|TRBJ2-7
TGTGCCAGCAGTAGGACTAGCGGGGGCCCCGAGCAGTACTTC
CASSRTSGGPEQYF
>-|TRBV6-5|-|TRBJ2-3
TGTGCCAGCTCGAGGGTGCCGGACACGCAGTATTTT
CASSRVPDTQYF
>TRBD1|TRBV6-6|once|TRBJ1-2
TGTGCCAGCAGTACTGGGACAGCGAGTAACTATGGCTACACCTTC
CASSTGTASNYGYTF
>TRBD2|TRBV10-2|-|TRBJ2-2
TGCGCCAGCAGGGGACTAGCGGGAAGCACCGGGGAGCTGTTTTTT
CASRGLAGSTGELFF
>-|TRBV2|-|TRBJ1-3
TGTGCCAGCAGTGAAACGGGGAATGGAAACACCATATATTTT
CASSETGNGNTIYF
>-|TRBV10-3|-|TRBJ1-5
TGTGCCATCAGTGAGTCTCAGGGTATCAGCAATCAGCCCCAGCATTTT
CAISESQGISNQPQHF
>-|TRBV12-5|once|TRBJ2-5
TGTGCTAGTGCCGTAGAGGCGGCCCAGACCCAGTACTTC
CASAVEAAQTQYF
>TRBD2|TRBV3-1/TRBV3-2|-|TRBJ2-1
TGTGCCAGCAGCCCCCTTGTAGCGGGGCCCCAGGGGCAGTTCTTC
CASSPLVAGPQGQFF
>-|TRBV5-1|-|TRBJ1-2
TGCGCCAGCAGCTTGGCGCCGGATTACTATGGCTACACCTTC
CASSLAPDYYGYTF
>-|TRBV19|-|TRBJ1-4
TGTGCCAGTAGTATGGGCCCACAGTACTATACTAATGAAAAACTGTTTTTT
CASSMGPQYYTNEKLFF
>-|TRBV19|-|TRBJ2-7
TGTGCCAGCTCAATAGGGAACGAGCAGTACTTC
CASSIGNEQYF
>TRBD2|TRBV18|few|TRBJ2-1
TGTGCCAGCTCACCACCCGGGACTAGCGGGAGGGGGAACAATGAGCAGTTCTTC
CASSPPGTSGRGNNEQFF
>-|TRBV10-3|-|TRBJ2-7
TGTGCCATCAGTGAGTCGAGGGGCACTACCTACGAGCAGTACTTC
CAISESRGTTYEQYF
>-|TRBV4-1|-|TRBJ2-1
TGCGCCAGCAGCCAAGACCCGGCTCCCGATGGTGAGCAGTTCTTC
CASSQDPAPDGEQFF
>TRBD2|TRBV18|-|TRBJ2-2
TGTGCCAGCTCACCAAGACTAGCGGACAACACCGGGGAGCTGTTTTTT
CASSPRLADNTGELFF
>-|TRBV7-3|-|TRBJ2-1
TGTGCCAGCAGCTTAAGCCTTGGCGATGAGCAGTTCTTC
CASSLSLGDEQFF
>TRBD2|TRBV19|-|TRBJ2-5
TGTGCCAGTAGTAGGGAGGGTACCGGGTACCAAGAGACCCAGTACTTC
CASSREGTGYQETQYF
>TRBD1|TRBV28|-|TRBJ1-5
TGTGCCAGCGTTAGGGACAGGAGCAATCAGCCCCAGCATTTT
CASVRDRSNQPQHF
>TRBD1|TRBV28|-|TRBJ1-5
TGTGCCAGCAGTCTCCGGGACAGTTATCAGCCCCAGCATTTT
CASSLRDSYQPQHF
>-|TRBV6-5|-|TRBJ1-4
TGTGCCAGCACGGGGGTTCGGGGTGAAAAACTGTTTTTT
CASTGVRGEKLFF
>TRBD1|TRBV7-9|-|TRBJ1-2
TGTGCCAGCAGCCCCGGGACAGGGGCTACCTATGGCTACACCTTC
CASSPGTGATYGYTF
>-|TRBV9|once|TRBJ2-2
TGTGCCAGCAGCGTAGGGACCCTTCCATCCTCGAACACCGGGGAGCTGTTTTTT
CASSVGTLPSSNTGELFF
>TRBD1|TRBV28|-|TRBJ1-1
TGTGCCAGCAGGACAGGGGGGGGCTCGGAAGCTTTCTTT
CASRTGGGSEAFF
>-|TRBV30|-|TRBJ1-1
TGTGCCTGGGGGCAGTCGAACACTGAAGCTTTCTTT
CAWGQSNTEAFF
>-|TRBV7-2|-|TRBJ2-5
TGTGCCAGCAGCTTAGGAGACAATCCACAAGAGACCCAGTACTTC
CASSLGDNPQETQYF
>TRBD1|TRBV5-1|-|TRBJ1-2
TGCGCCAGCAGCTCTAGGGACAGACACCATGGCTACACCTTC
CASSSRDRHHGYTF
>TRBD2|TRBV13|-|TRBJ2-3
TGTGCCAGCAGCTATGGACTAGCGGGAGATTCAGATACGCAGTATTTT
CASSYGLAGDSDTQYF
>-|TRBV4-1|-|TRBJ1-6
TGCGCCAGCAGCCAGACGCCAGCTAACTCCTATAATTCACCCCTCCACTTT
CASSQTPANSYNSPLHF
>-|TRBV28|once|TRBJ1-2
TGTGCCAGCAGTCAACAGCCTTCAGCCTATGGCTACACCTTC
CASSQQPSAYGYTF
>TRBD1|TRBV10-3|-|TRBJ2-7
TGTGCCATCAGCTTGGGACAGGGGGCTTACGAGCAGTACTTC
CAISLGQGAYEQYF
>TRBD1|TRBV7-3|-|TRBJ2-3
TGTGCCAGCAGCCGGGACAGGGGTACAGATACGCAGTATTTT
CASSRDRGTDTQYF
>TRBD1|TRBV19|-|TRBJ1-3
TGTGCCAGTAGTATGGACAGGGTCGGAAACACCATATATTTT
CASSMDRVGNTIYF
>TRBD1|TRBV7-9|-|TRBJ2-5
TGTGCCAGCAGCGGGGACAGTTTCAAAGAGACCCAGTACTTC
CASSGDSFKETQYF
>-|TRBV12-5|-|TRBJ2-7
TGTGCTAGTGGCTTACTTCCTTACGAGCAGTACTTC
CASGLLPYEQYF
>TRBD1|TRBV4-3|-|TRBJ1-5
TGCGCCAGCAGCCAGGGACAGGCGGGGAATCAGCCCCAGCATTTT
CASSQGQAGNQPQHF
>-|TRBV28|-|TRBJ1-6
TGTGCCAGCAGTTCAACAGGTTCCTCACCCCTCCACTTT
CASSSTGSSPLHF
>-|TRBV5-4|-|TRBJ1-4
TGTGCCAGCAGCTCGAAGGATACTGGGGAAAAACTGTTTTTT
CASSSKDTGEKLFF
>-|TRBV29-1|-|TRBJ2-1
TGCAGCGTGTTGAATAAGTTGAGCAATGAGCAGTTCTTC
CSVLNKLSNEQFF
>TRBD2|TRBV30|-|TRBJ2-1
TGTGCCTGGAGTTCCTACTCCCTCACTAGCGGGGAACTTTACAATGAGCAGTTCTTC
CAWSSYSLTSGELYNEQFF
>TRBD2|TRBV7-8|-|TRBJ2-5
TGTGCCAGCAGCCGCAGGGACTACCGGGGGGAGACCCAGTACTTC
CASSRRDYRGETQYF
>-|TRBV27|-|TRBJ2-5
TGTGCCAGCAGTTTATCGGGGGAGACACCCGGGGGGACCCAGTACTTC
CASSLSGETPGGTQYF
>-|TRBV6-5|-|TRBJ1-1
TGTGCCAGCAGTTATGACCCGGGAACCGAAGCTTTCTTT
CASSYDPGTEAFF